This T cell receptor (beta chain) is drawn from a study of CD8+ T cells in alopecia areata. Study-wide background: For the treated group, dosing was oral tofacitinib at 5 to 10 mg twice daily. Patients remained on tofacitinib for 6 to 18 months and then went 6 months without it.

On this clone: Its target is not known.

Points from the study as a whole: There were also resident alphabeta T cells of normal skin sequenced in scalp samples. Across lesional scalp, and particularly alopecia totalis/universalis, clonality surpassed that of normal scalp.

Germline V gene sequence: CDR1 SGDLS, CDR2 YYNGEE. Trimming removed 0 bases from V and 5 bases from J, with 15 bases in between. The CDR3 has 16 residues. RNA was extracted and reverse transcribed into cDNA as the sequencing template. This table comes from immunoSEQ multiplex PCR, and its TCRdb copy is limited to in-frame clones, with some not included. The repertoire holds 150,000 or so clones, with more than 40% as singletons. The chain uses TRBV9 and TRBJ2-1; D uncertain. Sequenced material: CD4+ T cells sorted from blood. This clonotype was sampled from a human donor with alopecia areata. The CDR3 reads CASSVAVLSADNEQFF. The CDR3 nucleotides read TGTGCCAGCAGCGTAGCTGTCTTATCCGCGGACAATGAGCAGTTCTTC. The whole variable domain, remainder taken from reference TRBV9 and TRBJ2-1, is DSGVTQTPKHLITATGQRVTLRCSPRSGDLSVYWYQQSLDQGLQFLIQYYNGEERAKGNILERFSAQQFPDLHSELNLSSLELGDSALYFCASSVAVLSADNEQFFGPGTRLTVL.